The T cell receptor beta chain described here comes from a study of T cell repertoires in cytomegalovirus infection. The overall study: TCR beta signatures that were public indicated CMV infection and matching HLA type. Broader study findings: Cumulative frequency of public TCR beta families picked out carriers of CMV plus the relevant HLA.

About this clonotype itself: Its antigen is not known.

TCRdb called the reads again in MiXCR, with one record for every CDR3 protein. The repertoire has 350,000 to 550,000 distinct CDR3 sequences, approximately 31% of them found once; the top ten carry roughly 13%. V lost 0 bases, J lost 0 bases, and 9 bases lay in between. This CDR3 comprises 15 residues. Germline CDR1 and CDR2: ENHRY and SYGVKD. Input material: PBMCs. The receptor was derived from a human donor in good health (CMV status not recorded). Some clones in this sample may be carry-over from other donors' samples. This sequence joins TRBV10-3 and TRBJ2-7; weak D call: TRBD2 (6 bases). The CDR3 DNA sequence: TGTGCCATCAGTGAGTCGGGACTTCTCTCCTACGAGCAGTACTTC. It is translated as CAISESGLLSYEQYF.